These 17 T cell receptor beta chains were sequenced from one sample in a study of cytomegalovirus exposure and HLA in healthy donors (dated 2017 in TCRdb). To prepare the library, the immunoSEQ multiplex PCR assay was applied. The multiplex PCR relied on a mix of 60 forward primers for TCR Vbeta segments and 13 reverse primers for TCR Jbeta segments. This immuneACCESS table, as held by TCRdb, lists in-frame sequences with V and J called but not all clones. Of the missing ones, under half trace to an unresolved V gene in checked studies; the others have no known cause. This sample has 70,000 to 95,000 clones in its table, and around 79% of those were observed once. The ten largest clones take up about an eighth of the sample. Sequenced input: PBMCs. Receptor source: a human donor in good health.

This clone was observed a handful of times. This chain joins TRBV2 and TRBJ2-6; TRBD2 might be the D (6 bases). The CDR3 spans 16 residues. The germline gives CDR1 SNHLY, CDR2 FYNNEI. Trimming removed 6 bases at V and 2 bases at J, with 14 bases between. In nucleotides, the CDR3 is TGTGCCAGCAGCCCCCTAGGCGGGGCTGGGGCCAACGTCCTGACTTTC. Protein: CASSPLGGAGANVLTF.

In this sample, this clone turned up a few times. V is TRBV5-6 and J is TRBJ1-4; no reliable D call. The ends were cut back, 4 bases at V and 8 bases at J, with 12 bases in the middle. CDR3 length: 13 amino acids. Germline CDR1 and CDR2: SGHDT and YYEEEE. CDR3 in DNA: TGTGCCAGCAGCCTGCGACATGAAGAAAAACTGTTTTTT. The encoded protein is CASSLRHEEKLFF.

The chain links TRBV9 to TRBJ1-2; the D is unclear. Germline V gene sequence: CDR1 SGDLS, CDR2 YYNGEE. The CDR3 is made up of 14 amino acids. Trimming took 3 bases from V and 8 from J, leaving 17 bases between them. The CDR3 region is CASSDFPLPRGYTF. In nucleotides, the CDR3 is TGTGCCAGCAGCGACTTCCCCCTCCCCCGAGGCTACACCTTC. Combining the CDR3 with reference TRBV9 and TRBJ1-2 gives the whole variable domain DSGVTQTPKHLITATGQRVTLRCSPRSGDLSVYWYQQSLDQGLQFLIQYYNGEERAKGNILERFSAQQFPDLHSELNLSSLELGDSALYFCASSDFPLPRGYTFGSGTRLTVV.

This clone appeared a few times. A junction end diverges from the germline sequence, so it may reflect a read error. The J gene is TRBJ1-2, the V gene TRBV6-5; D ambiguous. Germline V lookup: CDR1 MNHEY, CDR2 SVGAGI. This CDR3 has 13 amino acids. CDR3 in DNA: TGTGCCAGCAGTCCCGGACTCCTATGTGGCTACCCCTTC. Translated, it gives CASSPGLLCGYPF.

The J gene is TRBJ2-1, the V gene TRBV6-5; D possibly corresponds to TRBD2 (5 bases). Germline values: CDR1 MNHEY, CDR2 SVGAGI. The CDR3 runs 13 residues. V was trimmed by 7 bases and J by 10 bases, leaving 17 bases between them. In nucleotides, the CDR3 is TGTGCCAGCATCGATCCGGCGGGCTGGGAGCAGTTCTTC. Translating it yields CASIDPAGWEQFF.

The chain couples TRBV5-1 to TRBJ1-1, with D possibly matching TRBD1 (5 bases). The CDR3 length is 14 residues. The V end was cut by 8 bases, the J end by 2 bases, with 16 bases between. Germline CDR1 is SGHRS and CDR2 is YFSETQ. The CDR3 here is CASNRAQGNTEAFF. The CDR3 nucleotides are TGCGCCAGTAATCGCGCGCAGGGAAACACTGAAGCTTTCTTT. Full variable domain (outside the CDR3, taken from reference TRBV5-1 and TRBJ1-1): KAGVTQTPRYLIKTRGQQVTLSCSPISGHRSVSWYQQTPGQGLQFLFEYFSETQRNKGNFPGRFSGRQFSNSRSEMNVSTLELGDSALYLCASNRAQGNTEAFFGQGTRLTVV.

This clone was seen a few times. The V gene is TRBV19, the J gene TRBJ1-3; the D gene is possibly TRBD1 (5 bases). Germline assignment: CDR1 LNHDA and CDR2 SQIVND (reference sequence). The CDR3 covers 14 residues. Between the trimmed V and J ends, which lost 6 bases and 2 bases, there was a span of 11 bases. CDR3 bases: TGTGCCAGTAGGGGCGGGGGTACTGGAAACACCATATATTTT. Protein: CASRGGGTGNTIYF.

This sequence joins TRBV20-1 and TRBJ2-3; the D is unclear. V lost 6 bases to trimming and J lost 0 bases, with 4 bases between them. CDR1 and CDR2 (germline): DFQATT, SNEGSKA (reference sequence). CDR3 size: 11 residues. In DNA, the CDR3 is TGCAGTGCCATTAGCACAGATACGCAGTATTTT. This sequence encodes CSAISTDTQYF.

Details on this clone: Mismatch with germline at one junction end may stem from a read error. The chain links TRBV7-9 to TRBJ1-1; tentative D call: TRBD1 (6 bases). CDR1 and CDR2 from the germline V gene are SEHNR and FQNEAQ (reference sequence). The CDR3 is made up of 12 amino acids. The CDR3 here is CSSSNRDIEAFF. The CDR3 nucleotides read TGTTCCAGCAGTAACAGGGACATTGAAGCTTTCTTT. Full variable domain (rest looked up from reference TRBV7-9 and TRBJ1-1): DTGVSQNPRHKITKRGQNVTFRCDPISEHNRLYWYRQTLGQGPEFLTYFQNEAQLEKSRLLSDRFSAERPKGSFSTLEIQRTEQGDSAMYLCSSSNRDIEAFFGQGTRLTVV.

V and J are TRBV30 and TRBJ2-7; 8 nucleotides match TRBD2. This CDR3 comprises 14 residues. Germline CDR1 GTSNPN, CDR2 SVGIG (reference sequence). The junction had 9 bases not matched to a gene; V was cut back by 5 bases and J by 3 bases. CDR3 nucleotide sequence: TGTGCCTGGTCTCGGGGGGGCGGCCACTACGAGCAGTACTTC. Translated, it gives CAWSRGGGHYEQYF.

This clone was observed many times. This chain connects TRBV7-2 to TRBJ1-4, with D maybe TRBD1 (6 bases). Germline-derived CDR1 and CDR2 are SGHTA and FQGNSA. V lost 5 bases and J lost 8, with 15 bases in between. CDR3 length equals 14 residues. In DNA form, the CDR3 reads TGTGCCAGCAGCCATAACAGGGTTGGGGAAAAACTGTTTTTT. It yields the protein CASSHNRVGEKLFF.

The chain is built from TRBV6-1 and TRBJ1-2; the match to TRBD1 covers 10 bases. After removal of 3 bases from V and 4 bases from J, the junction contained 2 bases not matched to a gene. Germline lookup yields CDR1 MNHNS and CDR2 SASEGT. The CDR3 length is 14 residues. CDR3 protein: CASSEDRGIYGYTF. The CDR3 coding sequence is TGTGCCAGCAGTGAGGACAGGGGGATCTATGGCTACACCTTC.

The rearrangement uses TRBV19 and TRBJ2-2, with 8 bases matching TRBD1. J lost 6 bases, V lost 5 bases, and 5 bases had no gene match. Per germline, CDR1 LNHDA and CDR2 SQIVND (reference sequence). CDR3 length: 14 amino acids. The CDR3 nucleotides read TGTGCCAGTAGTCTCGGGACAGGCCCCGGGGAGCTGTTTTTT. This sequence encodes CASSLGTGPGELFF.

The chain carries TRBV18 and TRBJ2-1; D perhaps matches TRBD1 (5 bases). The CDR3 length is 14 residues. In germline, CDR1 is KGHSH, CDR2 LQKENI. The ends were cut back, 2 bases at V and 1 base at J, with 6 bases in the middle. CDR3 bases: TGTGCCAGCTCACCAGACAGATCCTACAATGAGCAGTTCTTC. Translating it yields CASSPDRSYNEQFF.

The V call is TRBV25-1, the J call TRBJ1-4, with D possibly being TRBD1 (6 bases). Trimming removed 4 bases from V and 13 bases from J, with 13 bases in between. CDR1 and CDR2 from the germline V gene are MGHDK and SYGVNS. The CDR3 is 12 residues long. The CDR3 loop is CASSVNRARLFF. CDR3 nucleotide sequence: TGTGCCAGCAGTGTTAACAGGGCAAGACTGTTTTTT.

The chain employs TRBV6-5 and TRBJ1-5; 10 bases line up with TRBD1. The CDR3 extends over 15 amino acids. J was trimmed by 3 bases and V by 5 bases; bases with no gene match: 4. CDR1 MNHEY and CDR2 SVGAGI come from the germline V gene. The CDR3 sequence: CASSQTGGTNQPQHF. In DNA form, the CDR3 reads TGTGCCAGCAGTCAGACAGGGGGCACCAATCAGCCCCAGCATTTT.

The chain has TRBV30 and TRBJ1-6, with D possibly matching TRBD1 (5 bases). Germline CDR1 is GTSNPN and CDR2 is SVGIG (reference sequence). CDR3 length: 15 amino acids. The ends were cut back, 3 bases at V and 6 bases at J, with 15 bases in the middle. CDR3 sequence: CAWSLQGIPNSPLHF. DNA for the CDR3: TGTGCCTGGAGCCTCCAGGGAATACCTAATTCACCCCTCCACTTT.